The 8 T cell receptor beta chains presented below share a single source sample, sequenced in a study of CD8 T cells in Susac syndrome. RNA, at 0.5 to 1 ug, was reverse transcribed with random hexamers. TCRdb processed the immunoSEQ multiplex PCR reads anew with MiXCR; each CDR3 protein has one entry. The data show about 140,000 distinct CDR3 sequences, 95% seen once. The sequenced sample was CD4+ T cells from PBMCs. The receptors shown here come from a human donor with Susac syndrome.

The count of this clonotype is one. V usage is TRBV20-1 and J usage is TRBJ2-1; D is unclear. The CDR3 sequence is 15 residues long. The V gene's germline CDR1 is DFQATT and CDR2 SNEGSKA (reference sequence). Trimming cost V 0 bases and J 0 bases, with 9 bases left between them. In nucleotides, the CDR3 is TGCAGTGCTAGAGAAGGCTATAGCTCCTACAATGAGCAGTTCTTC. Protein sequence: CSAREGYSSYNEQFF.

This chain connects TRBV10-3 to TRBJ2-2, with D possibly TRBD1 on 6 matching bases. V was trimmed by 7 bases and J by 1 base, leaving 7 bases between them. CDR3 length: 13 amino acids. Germline CDR1 reads ENHRY; CDR2 reads SYGVKD. In DNA, the CDR3 is TGTGCCATCAAGACAGGGAACACCGGGGAGCTGTTTTTT. Amino acids: CAIKTGNTGELFF.

This chain links TRBV20-1 with TRBJ2-3, with D perhaps matching TRBD1 (6 bases). This CDR3 has 11 residues. V was trimmed by 6 bases and J by 4 bases, leaving 8 bases between them. CDR1 and CDR2 from the germline V gene are DFQATT and SNEGSKA (reference sequence). The chain's CDR3 is CSAPGADTQYF. CDR3 DNA: TGCAGTGCGCCAGGGGCAGATACGCAGTATTTT.

This chain uses TRBV20-1 with TRBJ2-2; TRBD1 matches 8 bases. V dropped 3 bases and J dropped 1; count of bases not matched to a gene: 1. CDR1 is DFQATT and CDR2 is SNEGSKA in the germline V gene (reference sequence). The CDR3 contains 14 residues. CDR3 loop: CSASDRGNTGELFF. The DNA of the CDR3 is TGCAGTGCTAGCGACAGGGGGAACACCGGGGAGCTGTTTTTT.

The rearrangement joins TRBV3-1 to TRBJ2-1; 11 bases align to TRBD1. Germline loops: CDR1 LGHDT, CDR2 YNNKEL (reference sequence). J lost 9 bases, V lost 1 base, and 8 bases had no gene match. The CDR3 runs 16 residues. The CDR3 DNA follows: TGTGCCAGCAGCCAAGCTGGGACAGGGGGTTCTGGTGAGCAGTTCTTC. Translating gives CASSQAGTGGSGEQFF.

V usage is TRBV6-5 and J usage is TRBJ1-2; no clear D. Trimming took 1 base from V and 6 from J, leaving 9 bases between them. The germline CDR1 and CDR2 sequences are MNHEY and SVGAGI. The CDR3 length is 13 residues. CDR3: CASSYLEMNGYTF. The CDR3 coding sequence is TGTGCCAGCAGTTACTTGGAGATGAATGGCTACACCTTC.

V gene TRBV7-2 combines with J gene TRBJ2-7; 11 nucleotides align to TRBD2. Germline CDR1 is SGHTA and CDR2 is FQGNSA. The CDR3 is made up of 15 amino acids. V was pared by 6 bases and J by 0 bases, with 4 bases of the junction left unmatched. The CDR3 DNA sequence: TGTGCCAGCAGTCCGGGACTAGCGGCCTCCTACGAGCAGTACTTC. Translation: CASSPGLAASYEQYF. Using reference TRBV7-2 and TRBJ2-7 for the parts outside the CDR3, the full variable domain is GAGVSQSPSNKVTEKGKDVELRCDPISGHTALYWYRQSLGQGLEFLIYFQGNSAPDKSGLPSDRFSAERTGGSVSTLTIQRTQQEDSAVYLCASSPGLAASYEQYFGPGTRLTVT.

The chain combines TRBV4-1 with TRBJ1-4; D is uncertain. This CDR3 is built from 15 residues. V lost 1 base to trimming and J lost 3 bases, with 9 bases between them. Per the germline V gene, CDR1 is MGHRA and CDR2 is YSYEKL. CDR3 bases: TGCGCCAGCAGCCAAGTGTCGGACCCTAATGAAAAACTGTTTTTT. This codes for CASSQVSDPNEKLFF.